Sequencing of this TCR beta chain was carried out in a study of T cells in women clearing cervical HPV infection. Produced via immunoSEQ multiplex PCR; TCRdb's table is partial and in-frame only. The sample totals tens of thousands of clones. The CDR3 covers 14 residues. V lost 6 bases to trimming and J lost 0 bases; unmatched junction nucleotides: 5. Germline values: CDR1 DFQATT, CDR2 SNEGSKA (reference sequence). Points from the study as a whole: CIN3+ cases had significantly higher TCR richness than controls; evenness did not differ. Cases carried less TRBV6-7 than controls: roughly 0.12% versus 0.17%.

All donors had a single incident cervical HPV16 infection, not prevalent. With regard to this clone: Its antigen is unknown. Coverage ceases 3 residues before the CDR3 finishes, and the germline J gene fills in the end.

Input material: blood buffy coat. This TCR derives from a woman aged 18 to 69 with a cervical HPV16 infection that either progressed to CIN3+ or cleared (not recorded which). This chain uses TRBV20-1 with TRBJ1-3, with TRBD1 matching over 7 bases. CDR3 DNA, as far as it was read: TGCAGTGCGAAGGGGGCTAACTCTGGAAACACC. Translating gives CSAKGANSGNT. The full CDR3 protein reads CSAKGANSGNTIYF.